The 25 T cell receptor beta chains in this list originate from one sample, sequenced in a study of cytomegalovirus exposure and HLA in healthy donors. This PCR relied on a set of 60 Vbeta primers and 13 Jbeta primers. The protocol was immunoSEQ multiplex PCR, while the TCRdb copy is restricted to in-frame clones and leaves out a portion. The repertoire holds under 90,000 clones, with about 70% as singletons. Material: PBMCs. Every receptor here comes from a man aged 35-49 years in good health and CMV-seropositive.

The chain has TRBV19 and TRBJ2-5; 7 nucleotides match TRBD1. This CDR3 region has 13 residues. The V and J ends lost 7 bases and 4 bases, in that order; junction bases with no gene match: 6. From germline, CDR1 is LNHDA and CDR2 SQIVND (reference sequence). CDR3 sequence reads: CASTPTGLETQYF. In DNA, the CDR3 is TGTGCCAGTACCCCGACAGGGCTAGAGACCCAGTACTTC.

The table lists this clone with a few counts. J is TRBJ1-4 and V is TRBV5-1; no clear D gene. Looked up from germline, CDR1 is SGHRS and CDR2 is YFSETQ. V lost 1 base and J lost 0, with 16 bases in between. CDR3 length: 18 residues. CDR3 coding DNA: TGCGCCAGCAGCTTGCGGGCGACTGGGCGGGCAACTAATGAAAAACTGTTTTTT. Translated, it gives CASSLRATGRATNEKLFF.

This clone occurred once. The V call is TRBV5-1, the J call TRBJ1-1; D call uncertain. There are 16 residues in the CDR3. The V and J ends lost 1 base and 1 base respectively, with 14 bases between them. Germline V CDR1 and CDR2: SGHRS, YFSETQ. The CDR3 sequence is CASSLFASSGNTEAFF. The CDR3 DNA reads TGCGCCAGCAGCTTGTTTGCATCGTCAGGGAACACTGAAGCTTTCTTT.

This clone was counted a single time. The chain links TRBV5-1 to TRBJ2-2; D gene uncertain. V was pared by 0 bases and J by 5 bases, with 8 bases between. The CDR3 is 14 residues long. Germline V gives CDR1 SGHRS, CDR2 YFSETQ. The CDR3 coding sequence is TGCGCCAGCAGCTTGGAGTCCGAGACCGGGGAGCTGTTTTTT. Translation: CASSLESETGELFF.

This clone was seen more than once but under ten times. CDR3 DNA sequence: TGTGCCTGGAGTGGGAGCGGTAGCACAGATACGCAGTATTTT. As protein: CAWSGSGSTDTQYF. The genes are TRBV30 and TRBJ2-3, with D possibly TRBD2 on 5 matching bases. The V end lost 1 base, the J end lost 0 bases, and 8 bases lay between the germline ends. Germline CDR1 and CDR2: GTSNPN and SVGIG (reference sequence). The CDR3 is 14 residues long.

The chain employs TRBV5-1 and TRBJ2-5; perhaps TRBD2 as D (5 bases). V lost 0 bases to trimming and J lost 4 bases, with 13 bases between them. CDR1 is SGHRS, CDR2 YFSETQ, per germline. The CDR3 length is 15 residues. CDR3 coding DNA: TGCGCCAGCAGCTTGGCTCTCGAGGCGGGAGAGACCCAGTACTTC. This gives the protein CASSLALEAGETQYF.

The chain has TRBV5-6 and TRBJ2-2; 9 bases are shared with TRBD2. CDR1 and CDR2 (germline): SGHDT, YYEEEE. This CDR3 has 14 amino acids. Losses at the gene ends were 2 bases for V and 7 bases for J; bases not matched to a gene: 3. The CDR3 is CASSLGGRVGELFF. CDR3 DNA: TGTGCCAGCAGCTTAGGCGGGAGGGTCGGGGAGCTGTTTTTT.

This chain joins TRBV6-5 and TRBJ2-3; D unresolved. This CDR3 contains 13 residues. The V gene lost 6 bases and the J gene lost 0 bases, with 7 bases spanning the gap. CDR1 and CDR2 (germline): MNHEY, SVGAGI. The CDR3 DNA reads TGTGCCAGCAGAAAGCGAAGCACAGATACGCAGTATTTT. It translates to CASRKRSTDTQYF.

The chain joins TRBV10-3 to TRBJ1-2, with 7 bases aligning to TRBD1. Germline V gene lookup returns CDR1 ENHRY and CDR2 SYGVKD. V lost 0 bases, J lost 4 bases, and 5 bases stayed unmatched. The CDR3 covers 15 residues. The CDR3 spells CAISESRGLSYGYTF. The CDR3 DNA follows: TGTGCCATCAGTGAGTCGAGGGGGCTGTCCTATGGCTACACCTTC.

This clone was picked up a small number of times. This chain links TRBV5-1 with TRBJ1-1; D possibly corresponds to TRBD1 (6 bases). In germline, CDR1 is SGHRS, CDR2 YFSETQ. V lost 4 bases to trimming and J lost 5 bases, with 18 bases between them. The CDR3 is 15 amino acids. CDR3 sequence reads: CASSGTGRVVTEAFF. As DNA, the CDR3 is TGCGCCAGCAGCGGAACAGGGAGGGTTGTGACTGAAGCTTTCTTT.

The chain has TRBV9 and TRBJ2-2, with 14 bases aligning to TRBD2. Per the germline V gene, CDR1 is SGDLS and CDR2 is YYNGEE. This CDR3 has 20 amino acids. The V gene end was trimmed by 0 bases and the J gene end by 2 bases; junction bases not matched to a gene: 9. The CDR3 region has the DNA TGTGCCAGCAGCGTAGGCGGCCGACTAGCGGGAGGGATTAACACCGGGGAGCTGTTTTTT. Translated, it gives CASSVGGRLAGGINTGELFF.

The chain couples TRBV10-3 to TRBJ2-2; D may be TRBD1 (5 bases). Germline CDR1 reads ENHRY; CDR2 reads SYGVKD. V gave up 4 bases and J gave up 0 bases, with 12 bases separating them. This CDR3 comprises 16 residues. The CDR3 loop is CAISASPGTNTGELFF. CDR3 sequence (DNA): TGTGCCATCAGTGCCTCCCCAGGGACGAACACCGGGGAGCTGTTTTTT.

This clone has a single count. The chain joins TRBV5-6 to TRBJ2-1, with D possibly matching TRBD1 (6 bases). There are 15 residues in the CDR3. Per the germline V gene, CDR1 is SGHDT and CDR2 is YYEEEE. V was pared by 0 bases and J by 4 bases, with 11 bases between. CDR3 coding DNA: TGTGCCAGCAGCTTGGAAGGACAGAGTTACAATGAGCAGTTCTTC. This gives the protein CASSLEGQSYNEQFF.

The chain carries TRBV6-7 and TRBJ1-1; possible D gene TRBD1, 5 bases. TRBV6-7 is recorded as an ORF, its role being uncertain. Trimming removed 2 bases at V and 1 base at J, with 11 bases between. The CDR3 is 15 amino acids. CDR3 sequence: CASSYGRTSNTEAFF. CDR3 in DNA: TGTGCCAGCAGTTACGGAAGGACATCGAACACTGAAGCTTTCTTT.

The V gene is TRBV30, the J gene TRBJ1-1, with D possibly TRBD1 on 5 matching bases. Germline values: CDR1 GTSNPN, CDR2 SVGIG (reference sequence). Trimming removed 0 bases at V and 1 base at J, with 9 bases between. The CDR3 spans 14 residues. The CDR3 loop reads CAWSVGGRNTEAFF. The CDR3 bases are TGTGCCTGGAGTGTCGGGGGTAGGAACACTGAAGCTTTCTTT.

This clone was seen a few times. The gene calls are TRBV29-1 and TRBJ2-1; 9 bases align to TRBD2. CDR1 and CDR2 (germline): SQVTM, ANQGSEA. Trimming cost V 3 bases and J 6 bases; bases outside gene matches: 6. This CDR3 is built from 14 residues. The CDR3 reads CSVDNLAGVNEQFF. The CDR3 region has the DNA TGCAGCGTTGATAACTTAGCGGGAGTCAATGAGCAGTTCTTC.

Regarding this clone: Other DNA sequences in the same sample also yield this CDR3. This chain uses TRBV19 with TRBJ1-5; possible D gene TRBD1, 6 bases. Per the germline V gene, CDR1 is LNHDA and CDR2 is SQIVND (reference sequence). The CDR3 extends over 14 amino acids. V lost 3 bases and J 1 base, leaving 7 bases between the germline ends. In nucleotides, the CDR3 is TGTGCCAGTAGTATCACAGGGAGCAATCAGCCCCAGCATTTT. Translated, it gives CASSITGSNQPQHF. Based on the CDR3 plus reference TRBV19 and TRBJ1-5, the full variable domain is DGGITQSPKYLFRKEGQNVTLSCEQNLNHDAMYWYRQDPGQGLRLIYYSQIVNDFQKGDIAEGYSVSREKKESFPLTVTSAQKNPTAFYLCASSITGSNQPQHFGDGTRLSIL.

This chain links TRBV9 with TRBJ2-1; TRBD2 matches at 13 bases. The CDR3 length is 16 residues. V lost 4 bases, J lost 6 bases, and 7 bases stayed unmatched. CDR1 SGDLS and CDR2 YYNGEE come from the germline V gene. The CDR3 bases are TGTGCCAGCAGCCCCCCGGGACTAGCGGGACGCAATGAGCAGTTCTTC. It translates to CASSPPGLAGRNEQFF.

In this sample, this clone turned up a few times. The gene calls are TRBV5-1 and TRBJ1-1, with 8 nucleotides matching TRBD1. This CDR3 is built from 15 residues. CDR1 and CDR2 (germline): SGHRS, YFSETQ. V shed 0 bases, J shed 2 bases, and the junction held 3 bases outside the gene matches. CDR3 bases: TGCGCCAGCAGCTTGGCGGGACAGGCAAACACTGAAGCTTTCTTT. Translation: CASSLAGQANTEAFF.

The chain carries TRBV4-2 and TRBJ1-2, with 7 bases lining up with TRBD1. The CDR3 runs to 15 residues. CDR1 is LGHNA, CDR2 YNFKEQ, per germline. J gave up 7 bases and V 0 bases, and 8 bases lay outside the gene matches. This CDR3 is CASSQDRGGWGGYTF. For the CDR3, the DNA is TGTGCCAGCAGCCAAGATCGAGGGGGCTGGGGTGGCTACACCTTC.

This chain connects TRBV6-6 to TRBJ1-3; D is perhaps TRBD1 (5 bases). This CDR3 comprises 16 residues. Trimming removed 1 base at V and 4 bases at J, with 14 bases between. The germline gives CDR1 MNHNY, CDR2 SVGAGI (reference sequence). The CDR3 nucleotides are TGTGCCAGCAGTTACTTAGGGACGGGGGGGGGAAACACCATATATTTT. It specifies CASSYLGTGGGNTIYF.

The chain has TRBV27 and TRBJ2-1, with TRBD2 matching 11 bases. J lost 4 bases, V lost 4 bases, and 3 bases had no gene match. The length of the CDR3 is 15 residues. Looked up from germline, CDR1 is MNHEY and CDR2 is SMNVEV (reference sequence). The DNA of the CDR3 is TGTGCCAGCAGTTCCGGGACTAGCGGATACAATGAGCAGTTCTTC. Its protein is CASSSGTSGYNEQFF.

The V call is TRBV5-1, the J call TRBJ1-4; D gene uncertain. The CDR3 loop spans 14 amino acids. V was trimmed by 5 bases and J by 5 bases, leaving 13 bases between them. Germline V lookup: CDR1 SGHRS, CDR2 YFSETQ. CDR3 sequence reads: CASSSGRGNEKLFF. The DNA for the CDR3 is TGCGCCAGCAGTTCTGGACGGGGAAATGAAAAACTGTTTTTT.

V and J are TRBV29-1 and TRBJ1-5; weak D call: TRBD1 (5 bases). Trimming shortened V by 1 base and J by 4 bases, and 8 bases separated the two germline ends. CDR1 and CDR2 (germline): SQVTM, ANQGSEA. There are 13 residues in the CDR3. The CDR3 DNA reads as TGCAGCGTTGAAGGACAGCCAAATCAGCCCCAGCATTTT. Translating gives CSVEGQPNQPQHF.

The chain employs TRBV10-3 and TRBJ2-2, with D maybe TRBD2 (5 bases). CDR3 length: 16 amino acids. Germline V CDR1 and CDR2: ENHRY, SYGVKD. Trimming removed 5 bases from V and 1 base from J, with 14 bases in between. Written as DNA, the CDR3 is TGTGCCATCAGTTCCCAGATCGGGGTGAACACCGGGGAGCTGTTTTTT. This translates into CAISSQIGVNTGELFF.